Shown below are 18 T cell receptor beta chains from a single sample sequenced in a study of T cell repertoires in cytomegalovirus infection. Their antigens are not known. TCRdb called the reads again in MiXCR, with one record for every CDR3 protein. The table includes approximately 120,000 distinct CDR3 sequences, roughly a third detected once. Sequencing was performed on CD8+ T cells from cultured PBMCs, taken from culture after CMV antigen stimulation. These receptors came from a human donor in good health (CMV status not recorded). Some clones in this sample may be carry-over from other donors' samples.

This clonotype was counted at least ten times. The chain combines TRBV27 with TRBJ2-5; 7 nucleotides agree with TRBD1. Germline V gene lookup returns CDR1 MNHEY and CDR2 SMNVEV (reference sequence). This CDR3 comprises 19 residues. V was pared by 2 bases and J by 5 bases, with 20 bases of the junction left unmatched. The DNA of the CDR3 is TGTGCCAGCAGTTTAAAGGGCCAGAGGACAGGCCTGGGGGAGGAGACCCAGTACTTC. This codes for CASSLKGQRTGLGEETQYF.

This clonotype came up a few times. The CDR3 sequence: CASSEVDRDVSGELFF. For the CDR3, the DNA is TGTGCCAGCAGTGAAGTCGACAGGGATGTTAGCGGGGAGCTGTTTTTT. J is TRBJ2-2 and V is TRBV6-1; 7 positions agree with TRBD1. The V gene end was trimmed by 1 base and the J gene end by 7 bases; junction bases not matched to a gene: 9. The CDR3 extends over 16 amino acids. Germline V CDR1 and CDR2: MNHNS, SASEGT.

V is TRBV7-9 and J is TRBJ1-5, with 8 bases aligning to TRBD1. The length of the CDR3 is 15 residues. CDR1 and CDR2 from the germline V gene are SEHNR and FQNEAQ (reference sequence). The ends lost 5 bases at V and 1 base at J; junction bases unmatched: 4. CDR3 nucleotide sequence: TGTGCCAGCAGCGGTGGACAGGGAAGCAATCAGCCCCAGCATTTT. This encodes CASSGGQGSNQPQHF.

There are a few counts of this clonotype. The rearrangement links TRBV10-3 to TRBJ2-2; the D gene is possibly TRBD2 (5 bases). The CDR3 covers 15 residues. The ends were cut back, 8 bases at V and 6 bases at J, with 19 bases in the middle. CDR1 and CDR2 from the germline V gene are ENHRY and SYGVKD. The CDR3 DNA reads TGTGCCATCCGGAACAAACCCGAGGGAGCCGGGGAGCTGTTTTTT. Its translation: CAIRNKPEGAGELFF.

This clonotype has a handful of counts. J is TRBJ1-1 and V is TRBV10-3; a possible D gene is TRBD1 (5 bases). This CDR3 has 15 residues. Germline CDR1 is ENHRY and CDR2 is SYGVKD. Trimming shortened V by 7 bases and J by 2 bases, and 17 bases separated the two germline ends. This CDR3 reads CAITEGDSLNTEAFF. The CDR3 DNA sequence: TGTGCCATCACCGAGGGTGACAGTCTTAACACTGAAGCTTTCTTT.

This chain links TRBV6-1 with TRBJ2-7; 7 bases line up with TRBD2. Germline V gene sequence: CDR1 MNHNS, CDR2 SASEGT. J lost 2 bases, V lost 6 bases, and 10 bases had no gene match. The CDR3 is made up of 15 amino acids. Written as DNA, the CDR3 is TGTGCCAGCAGCTCCGGTAGCGGGCCCACCTACGAGCAGTACTTC. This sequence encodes CASSSGSGPTYEQYF.

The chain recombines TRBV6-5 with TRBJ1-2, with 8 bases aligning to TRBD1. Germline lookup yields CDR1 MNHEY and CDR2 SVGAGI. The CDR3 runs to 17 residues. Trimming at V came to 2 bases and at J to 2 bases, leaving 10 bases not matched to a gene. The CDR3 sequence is CASSYGAGGDWNYGYTF. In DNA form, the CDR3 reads TGTGCCAGCAGTTACGGGGCAGGGGGCGACTGGAACTATGGCTACACCTTC.

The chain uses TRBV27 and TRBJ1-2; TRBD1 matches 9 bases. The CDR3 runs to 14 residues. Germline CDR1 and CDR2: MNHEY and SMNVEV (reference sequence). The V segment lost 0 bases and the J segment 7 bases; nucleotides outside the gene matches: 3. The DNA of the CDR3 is TGTGCCAGCAGTTTATCCGGGACAGGGATTGGCTACACCTTC. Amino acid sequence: CASSLSGTGIGYTF.

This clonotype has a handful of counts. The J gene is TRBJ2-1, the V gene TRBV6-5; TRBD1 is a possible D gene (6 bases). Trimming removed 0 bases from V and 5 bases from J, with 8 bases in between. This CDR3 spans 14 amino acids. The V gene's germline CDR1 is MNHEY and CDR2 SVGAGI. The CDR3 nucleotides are TGTGCCAGCAGTTACTCCGGACAGCACAATGAGCAGTTCTTC. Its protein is CASSYSGQHNEQFF.

The CDR3 nucleotides are TGTGCCAGCAGTTACTCGGTCGGGGTTGTGCAGTTCTTC. Translation gives CASSYSVGVVQFF. The chain combines TRBV6-2 or TRBV6-3 with TRBJ2-1; tentative D call: TRBD2 (5 bases). V was cut by 0 bases and J by 12 bases, with 12 bases left in between. The CDR3 contains 13 residues. Germline V gives CDR1 MNHEY, CDR2 SVGEGT.

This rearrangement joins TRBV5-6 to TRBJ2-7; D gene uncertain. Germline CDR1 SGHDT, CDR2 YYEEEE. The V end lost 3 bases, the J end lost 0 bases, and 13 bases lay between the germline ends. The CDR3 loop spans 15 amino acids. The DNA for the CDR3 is TGTGCCAGCAGCTGGAGCGCAGAGAGCTCCTACGAGCAGTACTTC. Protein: CASSWSAESSYEQYF.

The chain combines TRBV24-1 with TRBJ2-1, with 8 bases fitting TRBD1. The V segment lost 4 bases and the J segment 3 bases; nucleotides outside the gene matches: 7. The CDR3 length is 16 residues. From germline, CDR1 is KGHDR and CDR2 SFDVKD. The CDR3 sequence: CATSESQGGSYNEQFF. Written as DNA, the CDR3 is TGTGCCACCAGTGAGTCACAGGGGGGAAGCTACAATGAGCAGTTCTTC.

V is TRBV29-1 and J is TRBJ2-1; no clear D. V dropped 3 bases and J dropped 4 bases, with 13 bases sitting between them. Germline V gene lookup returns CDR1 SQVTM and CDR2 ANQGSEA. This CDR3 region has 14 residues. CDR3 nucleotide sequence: TGCAGCGTTGAGTCCCTAGAGCTATACAATGAGCAGTTCTTC. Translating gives CSVESLELYNEQFF.

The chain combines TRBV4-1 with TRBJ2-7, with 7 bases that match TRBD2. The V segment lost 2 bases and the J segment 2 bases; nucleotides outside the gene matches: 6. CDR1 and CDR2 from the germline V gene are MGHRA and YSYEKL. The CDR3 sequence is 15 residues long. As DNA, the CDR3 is TGCGCCAGCAGCCAAAACGGGGGGTCACCCTACGAGCAGTACTTC. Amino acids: CASSQNGGSPYEQYF.

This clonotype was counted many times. CDR3 coding DNA: TGTGCCAGCAGCTCCCTCCGGGACCGCACTGAAGCTTTCTTT. Amino acids: CASSSLRDRTEAFF. The chain is built from TRBV7-8 and TRBJ1-1, with TRBD1 as a possible D gene (5 bases). The ends were cut back, 4 bases at V and 4 bases at J, with 13 bases in the middle. Germline CDR1 and CDR2: SGHVS and FQNEAQ. The CDR3 runs to 14 residues.

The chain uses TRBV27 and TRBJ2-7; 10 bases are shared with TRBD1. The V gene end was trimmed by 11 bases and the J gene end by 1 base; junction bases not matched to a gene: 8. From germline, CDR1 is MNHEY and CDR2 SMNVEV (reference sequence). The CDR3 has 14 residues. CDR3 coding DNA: TGTGCCTCTCGGCGGGACAGGGGATCCTACGAGCAGTACTTC. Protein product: CASRRDRGSYEQYF.

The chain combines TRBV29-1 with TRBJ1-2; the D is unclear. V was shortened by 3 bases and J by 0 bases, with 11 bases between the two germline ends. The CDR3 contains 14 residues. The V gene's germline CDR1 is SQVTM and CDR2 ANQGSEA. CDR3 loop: CSVDVGSSNYGYTF. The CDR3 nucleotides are TGCAGCGTTGATGTCGGCAGTTCTAACTATGGCTACACCTTC.

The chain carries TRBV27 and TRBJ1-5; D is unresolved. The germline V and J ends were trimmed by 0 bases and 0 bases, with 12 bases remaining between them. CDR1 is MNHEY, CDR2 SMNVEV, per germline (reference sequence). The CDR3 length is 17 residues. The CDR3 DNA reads TGTGCCAGCAGTTTATCGGCCGGCCAGCATAGCAATCAGCCCCAGCATTTT. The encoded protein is CASSLSAGQHSNQPQHF.